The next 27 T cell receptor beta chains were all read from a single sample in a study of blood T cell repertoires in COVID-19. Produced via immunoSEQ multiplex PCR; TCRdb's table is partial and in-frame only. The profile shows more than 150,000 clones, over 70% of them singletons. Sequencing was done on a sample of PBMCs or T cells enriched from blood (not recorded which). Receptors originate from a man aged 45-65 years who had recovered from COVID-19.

CDR3: CASSEGGFSDTEAFF. The CDR3 DNA sequence: TGCGCCAGCAGTGAGGGGGGCTTTTCTGACACTGAAGCTTTCTTT. The V and J genes are TRBV10-1 and TRBJ1-1; the D gene is possibly TRBD1 (6 bases). Per the germline V gene, CDR1 is WNHNN and CDR2 is SYGVQD (reference sequence). Trimming removed 2 bases at V and 3 bases at J, with 13 bases between. This CDR3 is built from 15 residues.

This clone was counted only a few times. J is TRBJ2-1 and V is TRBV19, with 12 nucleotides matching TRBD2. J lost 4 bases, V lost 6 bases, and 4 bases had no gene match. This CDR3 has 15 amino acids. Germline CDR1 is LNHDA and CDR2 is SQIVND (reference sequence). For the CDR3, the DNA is TGTGCCAGTAGCACAGGACTAGCGGGGTACAATGAGCAGTTCTTC. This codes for CASSTGLAGYNEQFF.

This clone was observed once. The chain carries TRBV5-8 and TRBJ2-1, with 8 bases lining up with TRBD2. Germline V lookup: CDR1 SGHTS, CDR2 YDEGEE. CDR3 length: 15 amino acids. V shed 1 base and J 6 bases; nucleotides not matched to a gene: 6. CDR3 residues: CASSLYKREPNEQFF. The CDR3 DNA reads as TGTGCCAGCAGCTTGTATAAGCGGGAGCCCAATGAGCAGTTCTTC.

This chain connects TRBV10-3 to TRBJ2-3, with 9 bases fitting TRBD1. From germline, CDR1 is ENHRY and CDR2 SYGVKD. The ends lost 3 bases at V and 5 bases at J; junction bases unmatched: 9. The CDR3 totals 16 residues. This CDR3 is CAISEITGGRIDTQYF. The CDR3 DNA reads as TGTGCCATCAGTGAAATCACAGGGGGCAGAATAGATACGCAGTATTTT.

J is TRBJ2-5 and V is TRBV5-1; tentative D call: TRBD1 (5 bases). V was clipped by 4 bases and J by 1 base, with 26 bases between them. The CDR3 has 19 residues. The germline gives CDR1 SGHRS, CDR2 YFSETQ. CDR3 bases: TGCGCCAGCAGCATGGGGCCTCAGGGCCTCCGTAATGTCCAAGAGACCCAGTACTTC. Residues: CASSMGPQGLRNVQETQYF.

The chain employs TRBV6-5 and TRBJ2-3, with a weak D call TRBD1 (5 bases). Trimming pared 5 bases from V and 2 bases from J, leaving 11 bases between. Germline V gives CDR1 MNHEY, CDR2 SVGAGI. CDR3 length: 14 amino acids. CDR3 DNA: TGTGCCAGCAGTCTGGACACCTTCACAGATACGCAGTATTTT. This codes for CASSLDTFTDTQYF.

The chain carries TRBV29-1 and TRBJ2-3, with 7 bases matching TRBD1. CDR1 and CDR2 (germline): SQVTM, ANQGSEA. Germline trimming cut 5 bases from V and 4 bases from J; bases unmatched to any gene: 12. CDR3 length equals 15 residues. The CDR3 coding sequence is TGCAGCGTTTCAAGGGGGACCCAGGGGGCAGATACGCAGTATTTT. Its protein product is CSVSRGTQGADTQYF.

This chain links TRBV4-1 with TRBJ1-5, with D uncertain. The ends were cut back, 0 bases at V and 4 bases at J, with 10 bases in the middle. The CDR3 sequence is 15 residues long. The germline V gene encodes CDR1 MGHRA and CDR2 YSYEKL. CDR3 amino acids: CASSQETDPNQPQHF. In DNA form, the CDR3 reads TGCGCCAGCAGCCAAGAAACAGACCCTAATCAGCCCCAGCATTTT.

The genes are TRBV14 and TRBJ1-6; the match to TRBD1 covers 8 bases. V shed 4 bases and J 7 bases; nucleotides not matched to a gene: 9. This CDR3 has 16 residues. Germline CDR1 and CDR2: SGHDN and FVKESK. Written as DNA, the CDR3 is TGTGCCAGCAGCCCGATGACAGGGGTCTACAATTCACCCCTCCACTTT. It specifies CASSPMTGVYNSPLHF.

The CDR3 DNA follows: TGCGCCAGCAGTACGGAGTCTGGAAACACCATATATTTT. Translating it yields CASSTESGNTIYF. The rearrangement joins TRBV5-1 to TRBJ1-3; D is undetermined. Looked up from germline, CDR1 is SGHRS and CDR2 is YFSETQ. The CDR3 totals 13 residues. Deletions cut 5 bases from V and 1 base from J, with 7 bases between. Full variable domain (remainder filled in from reference TRBV5-1 and TRBJ1-3): KAGVTQTPRYLIKTRGQQVTLSCSPISGHRSVSWYQQTPGQGLQFLFEYFSETQRNKGNFPGRFSGRQFSNSRSEMNVSTLELGDSALYLCASSTESGNTIYFGEGSWLTVV.

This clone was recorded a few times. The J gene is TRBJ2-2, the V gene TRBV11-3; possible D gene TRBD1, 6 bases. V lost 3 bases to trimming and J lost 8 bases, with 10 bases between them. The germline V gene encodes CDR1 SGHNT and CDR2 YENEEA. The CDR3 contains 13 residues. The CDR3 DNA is TGTGCCAGCAGCTTTCAGGGGAGTGGGGAGCTGTTTTTT. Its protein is CASSFQGSGELFF.

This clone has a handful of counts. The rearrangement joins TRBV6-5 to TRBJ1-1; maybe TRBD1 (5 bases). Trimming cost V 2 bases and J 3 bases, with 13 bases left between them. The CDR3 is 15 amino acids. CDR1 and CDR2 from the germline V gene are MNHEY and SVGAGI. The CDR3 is CASSYLPSGDTEAFF. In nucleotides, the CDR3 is TGTGCCAGCAGTTACCTCCCCTCGGGGGACACTGAAGCTTTCTTT.

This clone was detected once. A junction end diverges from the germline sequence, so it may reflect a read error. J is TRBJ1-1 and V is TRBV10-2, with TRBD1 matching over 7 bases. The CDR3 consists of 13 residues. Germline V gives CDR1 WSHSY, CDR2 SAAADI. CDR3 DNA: TGCGCCAGCTCTGACAGGGTGAAGACTGAAGCTTTCTTT. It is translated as CASSDRVKTEAFF.

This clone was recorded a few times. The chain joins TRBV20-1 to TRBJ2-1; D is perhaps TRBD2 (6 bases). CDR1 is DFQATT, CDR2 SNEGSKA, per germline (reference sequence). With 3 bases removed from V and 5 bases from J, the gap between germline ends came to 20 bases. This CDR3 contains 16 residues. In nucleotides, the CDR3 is TGCAGTGCTAGTACGACTAGAATTACGCTGGACAATGAGCAGTTCTTC. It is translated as CSASTTRITLDNEQFF.

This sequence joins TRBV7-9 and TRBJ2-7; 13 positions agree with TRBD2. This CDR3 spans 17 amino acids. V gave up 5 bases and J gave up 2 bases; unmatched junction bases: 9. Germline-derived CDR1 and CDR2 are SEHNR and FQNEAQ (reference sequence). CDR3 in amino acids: CASSATNGLAGAYEQYF. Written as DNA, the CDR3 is TGTGCCAGCAGCGCGACCAACGGACTAGCGGGAGCCTACGAGCAGTACTTC. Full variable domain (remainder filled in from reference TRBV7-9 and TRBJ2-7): DTGVSQNPRHKITKRGQNVTFRCDPISEHNRLYWYRQTLGQGPEFLTYFQNEAQLEKSRLLSDRFSAERPKGSFSTLEIQRTEQGDSAMYLCASSATNGLAGAYEQYFGPGTRLTVT.

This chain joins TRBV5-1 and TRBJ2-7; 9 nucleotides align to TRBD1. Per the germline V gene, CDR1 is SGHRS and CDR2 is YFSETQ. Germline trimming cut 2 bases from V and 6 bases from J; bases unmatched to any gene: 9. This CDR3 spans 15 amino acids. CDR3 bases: TGCGCCAGCAGCTTCGCCGGGACAGGGTACAGCGAGCAGTACTTC. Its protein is CASSFAGTGYSEQYF. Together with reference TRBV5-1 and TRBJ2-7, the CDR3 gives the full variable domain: KAGVTQTPRYLIKTRGQQVTLSCSPISGHRSVSWYQQTPGQGLQFLFEYFSETQRNKGNFPGRFSGRQFSNSRSEMNVSTLELGDSALYLCASSFAGTGYSEQYFGPGTRLTVT.

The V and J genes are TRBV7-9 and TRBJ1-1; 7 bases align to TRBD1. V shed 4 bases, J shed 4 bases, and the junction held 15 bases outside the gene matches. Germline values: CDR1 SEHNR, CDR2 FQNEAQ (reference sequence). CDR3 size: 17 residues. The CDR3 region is CASSSRDSRMWGTEAFF. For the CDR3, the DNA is TGTGCCAGCAGCTCTCGGGACAGTAGGATGTGGGGCACTGAAGCTTTCTTT.

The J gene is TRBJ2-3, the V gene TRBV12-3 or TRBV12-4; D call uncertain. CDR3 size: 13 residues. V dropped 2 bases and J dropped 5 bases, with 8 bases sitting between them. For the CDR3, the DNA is TGTGCCAGCAGTTTATCCAACGGAGATACGCAGTATTTT. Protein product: CASSLSNGDTQYF.

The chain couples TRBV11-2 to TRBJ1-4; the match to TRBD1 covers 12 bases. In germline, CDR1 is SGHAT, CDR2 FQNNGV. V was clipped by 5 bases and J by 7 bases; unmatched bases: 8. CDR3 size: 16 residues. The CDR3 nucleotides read TGTGCCAGCAGCAGCAGGGACAGGGGGCGCTTTGAAAAACTGTTTTTT. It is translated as CASSSRDRGRFEKLFF.

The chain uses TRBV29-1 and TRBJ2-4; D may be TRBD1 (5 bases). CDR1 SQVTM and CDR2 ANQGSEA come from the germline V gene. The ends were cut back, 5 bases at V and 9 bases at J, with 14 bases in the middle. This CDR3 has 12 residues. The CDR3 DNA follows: TGCAGCGTTACGGAAGGAAGGGGCATTCAGTACTTC. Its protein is CSVTEGRGIQYF.

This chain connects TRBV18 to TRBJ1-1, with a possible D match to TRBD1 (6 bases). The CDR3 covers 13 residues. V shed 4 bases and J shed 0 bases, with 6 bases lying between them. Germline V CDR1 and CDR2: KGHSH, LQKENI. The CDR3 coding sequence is TGTGCCAGCTCACGGGACATGAACACTGAAGCTTTCTTT. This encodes CASSRDMNTEAFF.

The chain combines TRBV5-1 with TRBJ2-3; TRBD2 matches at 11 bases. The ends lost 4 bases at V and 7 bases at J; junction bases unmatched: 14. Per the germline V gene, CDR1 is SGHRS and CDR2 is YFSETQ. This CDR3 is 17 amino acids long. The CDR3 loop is CASSRLAGSRYNYTQYF. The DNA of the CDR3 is TGCGCCAGCAGCCGACTAGCGGGGTCCCGATATAACTATACGCAGTATTTT.

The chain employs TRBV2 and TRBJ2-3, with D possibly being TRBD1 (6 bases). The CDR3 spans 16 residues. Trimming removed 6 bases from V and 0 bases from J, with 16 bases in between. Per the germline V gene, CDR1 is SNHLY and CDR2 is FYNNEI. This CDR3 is CASRILRGLSTDTQYF. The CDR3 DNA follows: TGTGCCAGCAGAATTCTCAGGGGCCTGAGCACAGATACGCAGTATTTT.

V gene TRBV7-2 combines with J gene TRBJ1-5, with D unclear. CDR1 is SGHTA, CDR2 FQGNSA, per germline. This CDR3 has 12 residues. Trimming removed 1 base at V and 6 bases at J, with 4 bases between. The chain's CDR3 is CASSLVGQPQHF. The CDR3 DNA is TGTGCCAGCAGCTTAGTCGGTCAGCCCCAGCATTTT.

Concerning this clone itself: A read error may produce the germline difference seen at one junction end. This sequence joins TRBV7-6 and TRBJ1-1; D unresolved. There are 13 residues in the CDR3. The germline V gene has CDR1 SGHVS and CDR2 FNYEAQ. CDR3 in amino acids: CASSVAFSTEAFF. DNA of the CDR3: TGTGCCAGCAGCGTAGCCTTTTCCACTGAAGCTTTCTTT.

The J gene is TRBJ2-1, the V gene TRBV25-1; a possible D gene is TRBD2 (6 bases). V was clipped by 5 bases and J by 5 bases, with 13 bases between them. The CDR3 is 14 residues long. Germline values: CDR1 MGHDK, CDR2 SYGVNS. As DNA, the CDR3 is TGTGCCAGCAGTTCCCTAGCGAGGGACAATGAGCAGTTCTTC. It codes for CASSSLARDNEQFF.

The CDR3 region has the DNA TGTGCCAGTAGTCCCGACAGCTGGGTAACTAATGAAAAACTGTTTTTT. Its protein is CASSPDSWVTNEKLFF. The chain joins TRBV19 to TRBJ1-4; a weak D match, TRBD1 (5 bases). The CDR3 length is 16 residues. In germline, CDR1 is LNHDA, CDR2 SQIVND (reference sequence). V was pared by 5 bases and J by 1 base, with 14 bases between.